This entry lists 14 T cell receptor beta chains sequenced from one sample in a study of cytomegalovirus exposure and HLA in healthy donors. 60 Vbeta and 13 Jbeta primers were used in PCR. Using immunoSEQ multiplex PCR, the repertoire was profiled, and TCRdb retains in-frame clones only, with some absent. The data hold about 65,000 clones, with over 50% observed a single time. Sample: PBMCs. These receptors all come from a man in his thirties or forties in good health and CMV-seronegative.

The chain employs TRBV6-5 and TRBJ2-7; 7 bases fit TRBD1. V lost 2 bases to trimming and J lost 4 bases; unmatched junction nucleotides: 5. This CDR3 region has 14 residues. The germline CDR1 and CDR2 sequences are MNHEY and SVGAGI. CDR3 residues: CASSYRGGDYEQYF. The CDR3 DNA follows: TGTGCCAGCAGTTACCGAGGGGGCGATTACGAGCAGTACTTC.

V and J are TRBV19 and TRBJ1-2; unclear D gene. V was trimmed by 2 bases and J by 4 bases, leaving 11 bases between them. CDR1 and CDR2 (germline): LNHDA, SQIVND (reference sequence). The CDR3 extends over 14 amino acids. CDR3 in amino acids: CASSIKTNGYGYTF. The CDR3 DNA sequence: TGTGCCAGTAGTATAAAGACTAATGGCTATGGCTACACCTTC.

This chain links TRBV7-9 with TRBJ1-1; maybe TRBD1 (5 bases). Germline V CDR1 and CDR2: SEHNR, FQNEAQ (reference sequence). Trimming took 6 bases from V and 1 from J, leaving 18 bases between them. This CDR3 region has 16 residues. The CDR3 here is CASRPEGRGPNTEAFF. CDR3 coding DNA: TGTGCCAGCAGACCCGAAGGGCGGGGCCCGAACACTGAAGCTTTCTTT.

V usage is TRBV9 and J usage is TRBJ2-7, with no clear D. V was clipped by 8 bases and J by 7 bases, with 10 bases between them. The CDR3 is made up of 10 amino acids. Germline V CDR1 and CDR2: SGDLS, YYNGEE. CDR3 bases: TGTGCCAGTTTCGCCCAGGAGCAGTACTTC. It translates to CASFAQEQYF.

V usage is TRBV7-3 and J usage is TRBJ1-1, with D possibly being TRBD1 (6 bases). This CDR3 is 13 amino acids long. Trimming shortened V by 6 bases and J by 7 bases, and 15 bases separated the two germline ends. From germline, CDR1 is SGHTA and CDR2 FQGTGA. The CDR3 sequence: CASSGGGRYEAFF. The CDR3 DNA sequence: TGTGCCAGCAGTGGGGGGGGGCGGTATGAAGCTTTCTTT.

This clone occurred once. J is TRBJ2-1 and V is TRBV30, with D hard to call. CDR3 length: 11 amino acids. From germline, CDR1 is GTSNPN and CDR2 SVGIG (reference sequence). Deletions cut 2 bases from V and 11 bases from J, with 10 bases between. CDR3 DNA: TGTGCCTGGAGTCCAGGTATTCAGCAGTTCTTC. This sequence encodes CAWSPGIQQFF.

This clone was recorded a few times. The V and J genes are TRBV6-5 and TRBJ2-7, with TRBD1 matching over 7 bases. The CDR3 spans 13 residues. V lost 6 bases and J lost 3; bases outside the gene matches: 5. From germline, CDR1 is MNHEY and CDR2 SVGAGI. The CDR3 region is CASSLWTGYEQYF. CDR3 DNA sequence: TGTGCCAGCAGCCTATGGACAGGCTACGAGCAGTACTTC.

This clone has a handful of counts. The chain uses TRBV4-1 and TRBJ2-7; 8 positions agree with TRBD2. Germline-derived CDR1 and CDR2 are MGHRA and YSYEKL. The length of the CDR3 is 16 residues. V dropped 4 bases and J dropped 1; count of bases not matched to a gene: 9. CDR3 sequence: CASSLLGAGGSYEQYF. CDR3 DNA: TGCGCCAGCAGCCTTCTTGGGGCGGGGGGTTCCTACGAGCAGTACTTC.

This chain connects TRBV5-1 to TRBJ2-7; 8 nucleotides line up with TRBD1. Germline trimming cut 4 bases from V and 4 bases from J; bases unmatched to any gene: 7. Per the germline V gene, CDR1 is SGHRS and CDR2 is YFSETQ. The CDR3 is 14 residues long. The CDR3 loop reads CASSPRTGQYEQYF. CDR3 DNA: TGCGCCAGCAGCCCGCGGACAGGGCAATACGAGCAGTACTTC. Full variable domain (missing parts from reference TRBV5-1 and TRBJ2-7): KAGVTQTPRYLIKTRGQQVTLSCSPISGHRSVSWYQQTPGQGLQFLFEYFSETQRNKGNFPGRFSGRQFSNSRSEMNVSTLELGDSALYLCASSPRTGQYEQYFGPGTRLTVT.

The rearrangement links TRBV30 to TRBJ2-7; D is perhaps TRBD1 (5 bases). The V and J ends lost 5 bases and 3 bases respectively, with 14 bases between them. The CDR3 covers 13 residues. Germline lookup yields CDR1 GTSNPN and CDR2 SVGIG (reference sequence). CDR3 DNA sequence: TGTGCCTGGGCCGGTAATAGGGGCTACGAGCAGTACTTC. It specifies CAWAGNRGYEQYF.

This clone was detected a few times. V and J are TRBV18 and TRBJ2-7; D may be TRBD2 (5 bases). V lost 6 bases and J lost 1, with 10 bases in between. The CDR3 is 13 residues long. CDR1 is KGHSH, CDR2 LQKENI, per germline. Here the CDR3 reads CASSPSRSYEQYF. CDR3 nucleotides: TGTGCCAGCTCCCCTAGCCGGTCCTACGAGCAGTACTTC.

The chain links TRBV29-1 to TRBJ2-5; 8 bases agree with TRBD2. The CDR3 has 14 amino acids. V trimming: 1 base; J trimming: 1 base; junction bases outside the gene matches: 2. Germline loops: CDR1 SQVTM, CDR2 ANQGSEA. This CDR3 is CSVEAGGFQETQYF. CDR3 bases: TGCAGCGTTGAAGCGGGGGGGTTCCAAGAGACCCAGTACTTC.

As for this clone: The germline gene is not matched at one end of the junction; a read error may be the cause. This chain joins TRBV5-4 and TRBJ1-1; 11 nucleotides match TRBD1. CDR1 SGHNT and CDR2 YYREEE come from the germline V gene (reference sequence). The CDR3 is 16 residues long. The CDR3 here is CASRLGDRGRNTEAFF. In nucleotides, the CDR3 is TGTGCCAGCAGATTGGGGGACAGGGGGAGGAACACTGAAGCTTTCTTT.

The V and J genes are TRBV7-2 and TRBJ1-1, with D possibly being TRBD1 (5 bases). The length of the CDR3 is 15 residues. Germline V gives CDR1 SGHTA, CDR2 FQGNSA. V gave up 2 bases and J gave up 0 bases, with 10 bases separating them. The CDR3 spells CASSLIQGLNTEAFF. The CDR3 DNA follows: TGTGCCAGCAGCTTAATCCAGGGCCTGAACACTGAAGCTTTCTTT.